This record concerns one T cell receptor (beta chain) sequence. This clone was seen more than once but under ten times. Its antigen is not yet known. Base qualities are not recorded, but no much larger clone differs from it by a single base. The data were taken from a study of CXCR4 blockade with PD-1 therapy in pancreatic cancer (dated by TCRdb to 2018 to 2020). Some background on the complete study: The study analyzed resected pancreatic ductal adenocarcinoma using both multiplex immunohistochemistry and TCRbeta immunosequencing, alongside ex vivo slice culture that tested PD-1 and CXCR4 blockade. To assess intratumoral heterogeneity, two geographically distinct regions from each of several tumors were TCR-sequenced.

The investigation overall reported the following: Clonal expansion was observed in tumors, with a mean productive clonality of roughly 0.15 compared with roughly 0.047 in healthy blood, but no correlation between clonality and survival was found. Because only TCRbeta chains were sequenced, true antigen-specificity overlap among convergent dominant clones remained unconfirmed while awaiting paired alpha-beta single-cell sequencing. The frequency of each amino acid clone correlated strongly with the number of distinct nucleotide rearrangements encoding that clone, suggesting convergent selection driven by common tumor antigens.

Sequences MNHGY (CDR1) and SAAAGT (CDR2) are obtained from the germline V gene. The CDR3 covers 15 residues, taking in both the cysteine and the phenylalanine. The sequence is cut down to CDR3 DNA, 45 bases in frame from base 1. V and J are truncated by 5 bases and 1 base respectively, leaving an intervening sequence of 13 bases. The immunoSEQ Assay at Adaptive Biotechnologies was used to immunosequence TCRbeta CDR3 regions from the extracted DNA. The paper's data handling went like this. To measure the absolute abundance of each unique TCRbeta CDR3, the sequences were collapsed and filtered. Clonality was calculated as 1 minus Pielou's evenness, using only productive in-frame rearrangements. For regional overlap, the top 100 nucleotide rearrangements were followed across paired samples, and the Morisita index was used to compare paired samples against unrelated samples. The immunoSEQ Rearrangement Details tool was used to assess whether nucleotide rearrangements converged onto identical amino acid sequences. In TCRdb, the immuneACCESS table is reduced to in-frame sequences with V and J assigned. These tables do not hold every clone; where another copy was compared, an unresolved V gene accounts for under half, and the others remain unexplained. The V and J calls and clone size are taken from that table; D and trimming were inferred from the DNA. The sample table contains 4,500 to 5,500 clones; only one count was recorded for less than 50% of them. About 7.5% of the sample goes to the ten largest clones.

The archived tumor blocks were obtained from patients to whom no neoadjuvant therapy had been administered before resection. In the preserved-tissue arm of the study, some 30 surgical resection samples from about two dozen previously untreated pancreatic ductal adenocarcinoma patients were used. For the resection arm, ten 5-micron curls of FFPE tumor adjacent to the multiplex immunohistochemistry slide were used for DNA extraction. This sequence uses TRBV6-8 and TRBJ2-3, with the D segment identity uncertain. The receptor comes from a human donor with pancreatic ductal adenocarcinoma. The sequenced material came from tumor tissue. The CDR3 here reads CASSDNYLGTDTQYF. The bases read TGTGCCAGCAGTGATAACTACCTAGGCACAGATACGCAGTATTTT.